The 31 T cell receptor beta chains below all came from one sample that was sequenced in a study of read filtering for tumor transcriptome and immune sequencing. Molecular barcoded adaptors covering alpha/delta and beta/gamma chains were used on roughly 370 ng RNA. TCRdb fed the reads into MiXCR, producing one record per CDR3 protein. This sample has 350 to 450 distinct CDR3 sequences, with 70% to 90% found just once. The sequenced sample consisted of a population of CD138-negative cells sorted from bone marrow. These receptors all stem from a donor at least 40 years old with multiple myeloma. This table probably holds off-target reads from a library built for another chain.

This chain joins TRBV29-1 and TRBJ2-3; 9 nucleotides match TRBD2. This CDR3 contains 13 residues. V lost 2 bases to trimming and J lost 3 bases; unmatched junction nucleotides: 0. Looked up from germline, CDR1 is SQVTM and CDR2 is ANQGSEA. The CDR3 region has the DNA TGCAGCGTTGAAAGCGGGAGGACAGATACGCAGTATTTT. Its translation is CSVESGRTDTQYF.

This clonotype came up a few times. The V and J genes are TRBV20-1 and TRBJ1-2; D gene ambiguous. With 3 bases removed from V and 6 bases from J, the gap between germline ends came to 8 bases. CDR3 length equals 11 residues. CDR1 DFQATT and CDR2 SNEGSKA come from the germline V gene (reference sequence). CDR3: CSARLGNGYTF. The CDR3 region has the DNA TGCAGTGCTAGGCTCGGAAATGGCTACACCTTC.

This rearrangement joins TRBV29-1 to TRBJ1-1, with D unclear. The V end was cut by 7 bases, the J end by 5 bases, with 8 bases between. CDR3 length equals 10 residues. From germline, CDR1 is SQVTM and CDR2 ANQGSEA. In DNA, the CDR3 is TGCAGCGGTGGGAGAACTGAAGCTTTCTTT. Translation gives CSGGRTEAFF.

This clonotype was found once. The J gene is TRBJ1-4, the V gene TRBV20-1; possible D gene TRBD1, 6 bases. Germline V gene lookup returns CDR1 DFQATT and CDR2 SNEGSKA (reference sequence). CDR3 length: 13 amino acids. Trimming cost V 6 bases and J 5 bases, with 13 bases left between them. The CDR3: CSAFRGGNEKLFF. DNA of the CDR3: TGCAGTGCGTTCAGGGGAGGGAATGAAAAACTGTTTTTT.

This chain connects TRBV5-1 to TRBJ1-5; D might be TRBD1 (5 bases). Trimming pared 0 bases from V and 6 bases from J, leaving 7 bases between. Germline-derived CDR1 and CDR2 are SGHRS and YFSETQ. The CDR3 consists of 13 residues. The CDR3 loop reads CASSLEGSQPQHF. In DNA form, the CDR3 reads TGCGCCAGCAGCTTGGAGGGGAGTCAGCCCCAGCATTTT. The full variable domain, rest sourced from reference TRBV5-1 and TRBJ1-5, is KAGVTQTPRYLIKTRGQQVTLSCSPISGHRSVSWYQQTPGQGLQFLFEYFSETQRNKGNFPGRFSGRQFSNSRSEMNVSTLELGDSALYLCASSLEGSQPQHFGDGTRLSIL.

The chain is built from TRBV4-1 and TRBJ2-7, with 9 bases aligning to TRBD1. Germline V gene lookup returns CDR1 MGHRA and CDR2 YSYEKL. V gave up 0 bases and J gave up 0 bases; unmatched junction bases: 3. This CDR3 region has 16 residues. This CDR3 is CASSQEMTGGSYEQYF. As DNA, the CDR3 is TGCGCCAGCAGCCAAGAAATGACAGGGGGCTCCTACGAGCAGTACTTC.

V and J are TRBV5-1 and TRBJ2-1; no clear D gene. Looked up from germline, CDR1 is SGHRS and CDR2 is YFSETQ. Between the trimmed V and J ends, which lost 2 bases and 4 bases, there was a span of 1 base. The CDR3 consists of 11 residues. The CDR3 protein is CASSFYNEQFF. Written as DNA, the CDR3 is TGCGCCAGCAGCTTTTACAATGAGCAGTTCTTC.

A few counts support this clonotype. CDR3: CASSLNLAGSNEKLFF. The CDR3 DNA reads as TGTGCCAGCAGCTTAAATTTGGCCGGGTCTAATGAAAAACTGTTTTTT. The genes are TRBV7-9 and TRBJ1-4; D not certain. V gave up 2 bases and J gave up 3 bases, with 13 bases separating them. CDR3 size: 16 residues. From germline, CDR1 is SEHNR and CDR2 FQNEAQ (reference sequence).

V gene TRBV27 combines with J gene TRBJ2-7; D possibly corresponds to TRBD2 (6 bases). The germline gives CDR1 MNHEY, CDR2 SMNVEV (reference sequence). The CDR3 length is 14 residues. Trimming took off 6 bases at V and 2 bases at J, with 14 bases between the two ends. The chain's CDR3 is CASSSGTSTYEQYF. CDR3 bases: TGTGCCAGCAGCTCCGGGACTTCAACCTACGAGCAGTACTTC.

The chain employs TRBV20-1 and TRBJ1-1; D unclear. The CDR3 spans 13 residues. V lost 4 bases and J lost 0, with 9 bases in between. CDR1 DFQATT and CDR2 SNEGSKA come from the germline V gene (reference sequence). CDR3 DNA: TGCAGTGCTATAAAACGGATGAACACTGAAGCTTTCTTT. Encoded protein: CSAIKRMNTEAFF.

The chain recombines TRBV7-2 with TRBJ1-1; TRBD1 is a possible D gene (5 bases). The CDR3 is 13 amino acids. Trimming took off 5 bases at V and 1 base at J, with 8 bases between the two ends. Per germline, CDR1 SGHTA and CDR2 FQGNSA. The CDR3 nucleotides read TGTGCCAGCAGCATACAGGAGAACACTGAAGCTTTCTTT. This codes for CASSIQENTEAFF.

V gene TRBV30 combines with J gene TRBJ2-1, with 7 positions matching TRBD2. The CDR3 sequence is 14 residues long. Trimming took 6 bases from V and 4 from J; bases not matched to a gene: 9. CDR1 is GTSNPN, CDR2 SVGIG, per germline (reference sequence). CDR3 loop: CACALANSYNEQFF. CDR3 nucleotides: TGTGCCTGCGCACTAGCGAACTCGTACAATGAGCAGTTCTTC.

The chain joins TRBV6-5 to TRBJ2-7, with TRBD2 as a possible D gene (5 bases). The CDR3 has 14 residues. Germline-derived CDR1 and CDR2 are MNHEY and SVGAGI. The V end lost 6 bases, the J end lost 0 bases, and 12 bases lay between the germline ends. The CDR3 coding sequence is TGTGCCAGCAGGGGTCCCGGGGTCTCCTACGAGCAGTACTTC. Translating gives CASRGPGVSYEQYF.

This clonotype showed up just a few times. The rearrangement uses TRBV7-9 and TRBJ1-5; no clear D. The CDR3 has 11 amino acids. The germline V and J ends were trimmed by 6 bases and 4 bases, with 4 bases remaining between them. Germline loops: CDR1 SEHNR, CDR2 FQNEAQ (reference sequence). The CDR3 DNA reads as TGTGCCAGCAGTCCAAATCAGCCCCAGCATTTT. Protein sequence: CASSPNQPQHF.

The chain links TRBV7-2 to TRBJ2-1; a possible D gene is TRBD2 (5 bases). The CDR3 consists of 14 residues. Trimming took 5 bases from V and 9 from J, leaving 17 bases between them. In germline, CDR1 is SGHTA, CDR2 FQGNSA. The CDR3 here is CASSPLRALGEQFF. The CDR3 DNA follows: TGTGCCAGCAGCCCATTGCGGGCTCTGGGTGAGCAGTTCTTC.

The rearrangement links TRBV7-2 to TRBJ2-1; TRBD2 is a possible D gene (6 bases). This CDR3 is 15 amino acids long. From germline, CDR1 is SGHTA and CDR2 FQGNSA. The V end lost 2 bases, the J end lost 2 bases, and 10 bases lay between the germline ends. The DNA of the CDR3 is TGTGCCAGCAGCTTAACGGGAGAGGCCTACAATGAGCAGTTCTTC. It yields the protein CASSLTGEAYNEQFF.

The rearrangement joins TRBV20-1 to TRBJ2-1; either TRBD1 or TRBD2 may supply D (5 bases each). Germline values: CDR1 DFQATT, CDR2 SNEGSKA (reference sequence). Trimming removed 5 bases from V and 3 bases from J, with 17 bases in between. The CDR3 consists of 15 residues. The CDR3 loop reads CSAPPSRAVYNEQFF. CDR3 DNA sequence: TGCAGTGCTCCCCCTAGCAGGGCCGTCTACAATGAGCAGTTCTTC.

This chain uses TRBV3-1 with TRBJ2-1, with D maybe TRBD2 (7 bases). The V end lost 0 bases, the J end lost 4 bases, and 10 bases lay between the germline ends. The CDR3 runs 15 residues. Germline CDR1 LGHDT, CDR2 YNNKEL (reference sequence). This chain's CDR3 is CASSQDAGAYNEQFF. The CDR3 DNA reads TGTGCCAGCAGCCAAGACGCGGGGGCATACAATGAGCAGTTCTTC.

The chain joins TRBV18 to TRBJ2-1; 10 nucleotides match TRBD2. The length of the CDR3 is 15 residues. The germline V gene encodes CDR1 KGHSH and CDR2 LQKENI. V lost 2 bases to trimming and J lost 2 bases; unmatched junction nucleotides: 0. CDR3 nucleotides: TGTGCCAGCTCACCAACTAGCGGGACCTACAATGAGCAGTTCTTC. It codes for CASSPTSGTYNEQFF.

In this sample, this clonotype turned up once. The chain links TRBV6-6 to TRBJ2-1, with TRBD2 identical over 7 bases. Looked up from germline, CDR1 is MNHNY and CDR2 is SVGAGI (reference sequence). Trimming cost V 3 bases and J 4 bases; bases outside gene matches: 12. The CDR3 runs to 17 residues. This CDR3 is CASSYGGGLAEYNEQFF. The CDR3 DNA reads TGTGCCAGCAGTTATGGGGGGGGGTTGGCCGAATACAATGAGCAGTTCTTC.

CDR3 residues: CASRARRGGAQNTGELFF. The CDR3 nucleotides read TGTGCCAGCAGGGCGCGGCGCGGGGGGGCCCAGAACACCGGGGAGCTGTTTTTT. The chain carries TRBV11-2 and TRBJ2-2; TRBD2 aligns across 9 bases. V gave up 6 bases and J gave up 1 base; unmatched junction bases: 12. The CDR3 is 18 residues long. Germline V lookup: CDR1 SGHAT, CDR2 FQNNGV.

The V and J genes are TRBV20-1 and TRBJ2-3; maybe TRBD2 (5 bases). Deletions cut 0 bases from V and 0 bases from J, with 10 bases between. The germline CDR1 and CDR2 sequences are DFQATT and SNEGSKA (reference sequence). The CDR3 covers 15 residues. CDR3 nucleotide sequence: TGCAGTGCTAGAGATATAAGCGGTAGCACAGATACGCAGTATTTT. Protein: CSARDISGSTDTQYF.

The CDR3 nucleotides read TGTGCCAGCAGCCCCGCACCGCAGGGGGCTTGGAATGAGCAGTTCTTC. Its translation: CASSPAPQGAWNEQFF. V usage is TRBV11-3 and J usage is TRBJ2-1; TRBD1 aligns across 8 bases. The germline gives CDR1 SGHNT, CDR2 YENEEA. The CDR3 is made up of 16 amino acids. V was clipped by 5 bases and J by 7 bases; unmatched bases: 13.

This chain joins TRBV6-6 and TRBJ2-1; 8 nucleotides line up with TRBD2. V was clipped by 5 bases and J by 7 bases; unmatched bases: 10. Germline V gene data show CDR1 as MNHNY and CDR2 as SVGAGI (reference sequence). The length of the CDR3 is 15 residues. In DNA form, the CDR3 reads TGTGCCAGCAGTCCATCGGTCGCTAGCGGGAATGAGCAGTTCTTC. It translates to CASSPSVASGNEQFF.

This clonotype showed up just a few times. V is TRBV9 and J is TRBJ2-1; D perhaps matches TRBD2 (6 bases). Trimming took off 4 bases at V and 5 bases at J, with 13 bases between the two ends. Germline lookup yields CDR1 SGDLS and CDR2 YYNGEE. The CDR3 consists of 14 residues. The CDR3 nucleotides read TGTGCCAGCAGCCCCGGTGCGGGAAACAATGAGCAGTTCTTC. It encodes CASSPGAGNNEQFF.

The V gene is TRBV5-1, the J gene TRBJ2-1; weak D call: TRBD1 (6 bases). The CDR3 is 18 residues long. In germline, CDR1 is SGHRS, CDR2 YFSETQ. Trimming took 4 bases from V and 3 from J, leaving 23 bases between them. CDR3 in amino acids: CASSQGFVFNGVYNEQFF. The CDR3 DNA reads as TGCGCCAGCAGCCAGGGGTTTGTTTTTAACGGAGTCTACAATGAGCAGTTCTTC. The whole variable domain, filled in from reference TRBV5-1 and TRBJ2-1, reads KAGVTQTPRYLIKTRGQQVTLSCSPISGHRSVSWYQQTPGQGLQFLFEYFSETQRNKGNFPGRFSGRQFSNSRSEMNVSTLELGDSALYLCASSQGFVFNGVYNEQFFGPGTRLTVL.

This clonotype is deemed hyperexpanded. The J gene is TRBJ2-1, the V gene TRBV6-6; 9 bases map to TRBD2. Germline V gene sequence: CDR1 MNHNY, CDR2 SVGAGI (reference sequence). The CDR3 runs 14 residues. Trimming at V came to 8 bases and at J to 8 bases, leaving 10 bases not matched to a gene. CDR3 in DNA: TGTGCCAGCGTCCCTAGCGGGAACAGGGATGAGCAGTTCTTC. This gives the protein CASVPSGNRDEQFF.

This clonotype was found once. The chain links TRBV6-5 to TRBJ2-2, with a weak D call TRBD2 (6 bases). Germline CDR1 MNHEY, CDR2 SVGAGI. Trimming cost V 10 bases and J 6 bases, with 15 bases left between them. There are 13 residues in the CDR3. CDR3 sequence reads: CATRREVAGELFF. As DNA, the CDR3 is TGTGCCACAAGGAGGGAGGTGGCCGGGGAGCTGTTTTTT.

This chain connects TRBV11-3 to TRBJ2-1; 14 nucleotides align to TRBD2. Germline CDR1 reads SGHNT; CDR2 reads YENEEA. The CDR3 extends over 17 amino acids. J gave up 7 bases and V 1 base, and 6 bases lay outside the gene matches. CDR3 sequence (DNA): TGTGCCAGCAGCTTAGTTGGAGGGACTAGCGGGAGTAATGAGCAGTTCTTC. It yields the protein CASSLVGGTSGSNEQFF.

The chain carries TRBV30 and TRBJ1-1, with D unresolved. This CDR3 has 13 residues. The germline CDR1 and CDR2 sequences are GTSNPN and SVGIG (reference sequence). The germline V and J ends were trimmed by 2 bases and 4 bases, with 11 bases remaining between them. The chain's CDR3 is CAWSLGPVTEAFF. For the CDR3, the DNA is TGTGCCTGGAGTCTGGGTCCGGTCACTGAAGCTTTCTTT.

This clonotype has just one count. This sequence joins TRBV7-6 and TRBJ2-1, with 9 positions matching TRBD1. The CDR3 covers 16 residues. Germline V gene data show CDR1 as SGHVS and CDR2 as FNYEAQ. Trimming cost V 5 bases and J 7 bases; bases outside gene matches: 12. This CDR3 is CASSIISGQGVNEQFF. In DNA form, the CDR3 reads TGTGCCAGCAGCATTATCTCGGGACAGGGAGTTAATGAGCAGTTCTTC.